Sequencing of this T cell receptor (beta chain) was carried out in a study of OX40 agonist ivuxolimab in advanced cancers. In the study overall: An agonistic anti-OX40 (CD134) antibody, ivuxolimab, was used to treat the patients. It was permissible to have had prior anti-PD-1, anti-PD-L1 or anti-CTLA-4 therapy, and around 40% had some.

Generated by immunoSEQ multiplex PCR, the TCRdb table keeps only in-frame clones and is missing some. The repertoire consists of about 27,000 clones, with around three quarters occurring once and the leading ten covering approximately 15%. J was trimmed by 4 bases and V by 2 bases; bases with no gene match: 6. This CDR3 is 15 amino acids long. The germline V gene encodes CDR1 MNHNY and CDR2 SVGAGI (reference sequence). V gene TRBV6-6 combines with J gene TRBJ2-7; TRBD1 matches at 9 bases. Here the sequenced sample was CD4+ or CD8+ T cells sorted from blood, taken in a trial of the OX40 agonist ivuxolimab. This receptor was identified in an adult with an advanced solid tumor such as melanoma, head and neck, liver or kidney cancer. The CDR3 region is CASSYAPGQGYEQYF. The CDR3 DNA is TGTGCCAGCAGTTACGCCCCGGGACAGGGTTACGAGCAGTACTTC.